This T cell receptor beta chain came from a study of vaccination and CD4 T cells after COVID-19. Study summary: Blood was drawn a median roughly 66 days post second dose, range 14 to 241.

Sequenced with the Oncomine TCR Beta short-read assay was DNA taken from cultured CD4+ T cells. Researchers extracted genomic DNA from CD4+ T cells that had been cultured. Via MiXCR, TCRdb re-called the PCR reads, giving one row per CDR3 protein. The repertoire holds roughly 7,500 distinct CDR3 sequences, with 41% as singletons. Study results and limitations: Researchers looked at relatively few convalescent patients and had no early post-infection timepoints.

As to this clonotype: Its antigen is unidentified.

Specified treatment: approximately 9-day PBMC culture with coronavirus spike peptide pools or control peptides (ViraFEST assay). CD4+ T cells that came from the unexposed donor were collected before the COVID-19 pandemic (2011-2018). Alongside 7.5 to 10 IU/ml IL-2 and about 10 ug/ml peptide pools, PBMCs were cultured at 2 million to 2.5 million per well. It was SARS-CoV-2 S/N and four cold-coronavirus spikes that probed unexposed-donor CD4+ T cells, cells permitting. CDR1 is LNHDA and CDR2 is SQIVND in the germline V gene (reference sequence). The CDR3 extends over 13 amino acids. The trim removed 7 bases at V and 6 bases at J, leaving 7 bases unmatched.

V gene TRBV19 combines with J gene TRBJ1-2; 8 bases map to TRBD1. The sample was CD4+ T cells from blood, cultured in vitro. The source of this sequence is a human donor in good health. The DNA for the CDR3 is TGTGCCAGTACTCGCGGACAGGGAAATGGCTACACCTTC. Amino acids: CASTRGQGNGYTF.